Each of the 2 T cell receptor beta chains below was sequenced from the same sample in a study of identical twins (TCRdb year 2016). Libraries were prepared through 5' RACE. TCRdb shows the sequencer as Illumina HiSeq 2000. TCRdb reworked the public reads: Q25 trimming with fastp, MiXCR clone assembly, productive beta chains retained. Rows with a matching CDR3 protein are joined into one entry that keeps the most common DNA and genes. The sample includes around 490,000 distinct CDR3 sequences, with 13% to 15% observed a single time. The top ten hold roughly 0.46% of the sample. A further study also used this sample, focusing on yellow fever vaccine responses in identical twins.

Source material: CD4+ T cells sorted from blood. These receptors all come from a young woman in good health.

The V and J genes are TRBV5-1 and TRBJ2-4, with 11 positions matching TRBD2. The CDR3 consists of 18 residues. From germline, CDR1 is SGHRS and CDR2 YFSETQ. Trimming at V came to 3 bases and at J to 7 bases, leaving 15 bases not matched to a gene. CDR3 region: CASSSTTSGTPSGNIQYF. Written as DNA, the CDR3 is TGCGCCAGCAGCTCGACGACTAGCGGGACACCCTCCGGGAACATTCAGTACTTC.

J is TRBJ2-1 and V is TRBV5-1; weak D call: TRBD2 (5 bases). Germline assignment: CDR1 SGHRS and CDR2 YFSETQ. The CDR3 has 12 amino acids. Trimming pared 7 bases from V and 15 bases from J, leaving 20 bases between. The CDR3 loop is CASAPNGGLMFF. CDR3 DNA sequence: TGCGCCAGCGCTCCCAATGGCGGACTTATGTTCTTC.